This T cell receptor (beta chain) was sequenced for a study of shared clonotypes between healthy human individuals. Whole-study context: The cohort had a couple of women and a few men, ages 18 to 49. Study-wide results and limits: It was expected that sequencing depth would affect clonotype sharing among donors. For naive CD4 cells, roughly 4.8% of clonotypes were shared across a handful of donors.

Germline CDR1 MNHEY, CDR2 SVGAGI. The CDR3 covers 15 residues. With V trimmed by 2 bases and J by 7 bases, 8 bases remained unmatched. Several immunoSEQ 96-well plates shared each subset's DNA, each plate a replicate. The repertoire was sequenced with immunoSEQ multiplex PCR; TCRdb's copy has only in-frame clones and lacks some. The sample contains some 2,000,000 clones, over 85% of which appear only once. About this clone itself: What it binds is not known.

The naive CD8 population came from CD45RO-negative cells selected for CCR7, without terminally differentiated effector memory CD45RA+ cells. The rearrangement joins TRBV6-5 to TRBJ2-1; 7 positions match TRBD1. This receptor was taken from a man aged 18 to 29 in good health. The sequencing sample was made of naive CD8+ T cells sorted from blood. CDR3 nucleotides: TGTGCCAGCAGTTACGGGACCGGGACAGCGAATGAGCAGTTCTTC. It specifies CASSYGTGTANEQFF.